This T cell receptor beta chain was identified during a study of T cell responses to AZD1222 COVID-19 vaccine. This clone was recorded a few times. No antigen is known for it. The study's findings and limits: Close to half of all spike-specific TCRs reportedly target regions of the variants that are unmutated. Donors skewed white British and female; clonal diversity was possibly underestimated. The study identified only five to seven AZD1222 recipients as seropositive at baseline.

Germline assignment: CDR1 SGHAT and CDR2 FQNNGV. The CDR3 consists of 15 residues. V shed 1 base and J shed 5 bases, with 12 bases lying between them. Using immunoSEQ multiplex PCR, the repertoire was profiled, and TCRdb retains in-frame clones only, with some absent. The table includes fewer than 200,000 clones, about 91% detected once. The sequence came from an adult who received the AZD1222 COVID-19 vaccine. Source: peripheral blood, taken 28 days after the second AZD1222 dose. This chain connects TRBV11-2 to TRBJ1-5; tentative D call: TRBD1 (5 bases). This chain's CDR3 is CASSLAGSRDQPQHF. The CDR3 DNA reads TGTGCCAGCAGCTTAGCGGGCAGCAGGGATCAGCCCCAGCATTTT.